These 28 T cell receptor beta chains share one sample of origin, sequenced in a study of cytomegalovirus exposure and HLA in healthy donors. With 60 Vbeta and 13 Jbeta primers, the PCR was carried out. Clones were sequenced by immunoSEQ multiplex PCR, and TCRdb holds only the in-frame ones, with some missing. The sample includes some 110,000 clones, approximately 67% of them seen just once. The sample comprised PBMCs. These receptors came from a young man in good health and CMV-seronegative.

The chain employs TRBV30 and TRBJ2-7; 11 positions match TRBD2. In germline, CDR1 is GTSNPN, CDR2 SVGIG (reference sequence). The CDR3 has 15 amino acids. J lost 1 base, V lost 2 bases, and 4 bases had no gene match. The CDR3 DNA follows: TGTGCCTGGAGTCTCGGGACTAGCGGTTCCTACGAGCAGTACTTC. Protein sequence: CAWSLGTSGSYEQYF.

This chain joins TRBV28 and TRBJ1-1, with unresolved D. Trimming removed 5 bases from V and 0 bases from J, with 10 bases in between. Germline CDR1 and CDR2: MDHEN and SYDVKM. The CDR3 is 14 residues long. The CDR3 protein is CASSTPGLNTEAFF. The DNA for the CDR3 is TGTGCCAGCAGTACCCCCGGTCTGAACACTGAAGCTTTCTTT. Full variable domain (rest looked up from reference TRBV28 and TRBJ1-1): DVKVTQSSRYLVKRTGEKVFLECVQDMDHENMFWYRQDPGLGLRLIYFSYDVKMKEKGDIPEGYSVSREKKERFSLILESASTNQTSMYLCASSTPGLNTEAFFGQGTRLTVV.

For the CDR3, the DNA is TGTGCCAGCAGTGAATGGAGGGGCCGCAATCAGCCCCAGCATTTT. Translating it yields CASSEWRGRNQPQHF. The V gene is TRBV6-1, the J gene TRBJ1-5; the D gene is possibly TRBD1 (5 bases). This CDR3 has 15 amino acids. Looked up from germline, CDR1 is MNHNS and CDR2 is SASEGT. V was pared by 2 bases and J by 2 bases, with 10 bases between.

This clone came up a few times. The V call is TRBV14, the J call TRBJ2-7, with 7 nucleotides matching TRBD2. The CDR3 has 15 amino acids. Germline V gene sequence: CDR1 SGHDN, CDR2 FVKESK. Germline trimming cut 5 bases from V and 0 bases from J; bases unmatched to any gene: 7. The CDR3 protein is CASSSTSDSSYEQYF. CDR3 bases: TGTGCCAGCAGCAGCACTAGCGACAGCTCCTACGAGCAGTACTTC.

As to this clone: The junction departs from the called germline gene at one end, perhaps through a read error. This CDR3 is CASSASGTAGVF. CDR3 DNA sequence: TGTGCCAGCAGTGCCTCCGGGACAGCAGGGGTCTTC. V and J are TRBV6-5 and TRBJ2-1, with 7 nucleotides matching TRBD1. The CDR3 is made up of 12 amino acids. Germline V CDR1 and CDR2: MNHEY, SVGAGI.

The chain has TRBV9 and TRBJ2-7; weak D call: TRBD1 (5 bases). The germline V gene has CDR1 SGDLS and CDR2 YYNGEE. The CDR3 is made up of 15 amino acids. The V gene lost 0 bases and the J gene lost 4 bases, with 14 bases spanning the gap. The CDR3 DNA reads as TGTGCCAGCAGCGTAGCTACAGGCAAGGGGTACGAGCAGTACTTC. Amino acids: CASSVATGKGYEQYF.

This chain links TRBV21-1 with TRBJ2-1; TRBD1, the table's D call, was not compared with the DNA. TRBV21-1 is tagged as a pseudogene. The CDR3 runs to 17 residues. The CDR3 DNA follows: TGTGCCAGCAGCAAAGACAGCGTGGGGCGGACCTACAATGAGCAGTTCTTC. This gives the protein CASSKDSVGRTYNEQFF.

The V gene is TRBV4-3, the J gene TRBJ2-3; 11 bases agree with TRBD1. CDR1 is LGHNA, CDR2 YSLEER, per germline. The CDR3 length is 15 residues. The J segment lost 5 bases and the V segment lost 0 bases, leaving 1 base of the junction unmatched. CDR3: CASSQEGQGGDTQYF. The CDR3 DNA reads TGCGCCAGCAGCCAAGAGGGACAGGGGGGAGATACGCAGTATTTT.

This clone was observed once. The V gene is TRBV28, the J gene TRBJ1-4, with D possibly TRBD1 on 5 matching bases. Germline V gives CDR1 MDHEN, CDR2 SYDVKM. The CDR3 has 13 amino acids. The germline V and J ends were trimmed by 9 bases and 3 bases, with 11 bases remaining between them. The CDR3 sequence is CASWGAANEKLFF. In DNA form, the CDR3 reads TGTGCCAGTTGGGGCGCCGCTAATGAAAAACTGTTTTTT.

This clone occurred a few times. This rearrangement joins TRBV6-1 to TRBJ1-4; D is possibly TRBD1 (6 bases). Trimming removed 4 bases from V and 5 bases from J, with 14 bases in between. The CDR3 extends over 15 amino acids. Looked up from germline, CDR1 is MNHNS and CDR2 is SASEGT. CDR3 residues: CASSATLGANEKLFF. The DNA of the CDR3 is TGTGCCAGCAGTGCAACACTGGGGGCCAATGAAAAACTGTTTTTT.

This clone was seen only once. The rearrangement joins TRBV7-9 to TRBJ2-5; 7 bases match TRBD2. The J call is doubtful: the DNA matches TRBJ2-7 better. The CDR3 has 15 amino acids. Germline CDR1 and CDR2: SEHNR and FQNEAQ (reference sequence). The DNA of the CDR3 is TGTGCCAGCAGCTTAGTCCCCGGGAGGTCCTACGAGCAGTACTTC. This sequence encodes CASSLVPGRSYEQYF.

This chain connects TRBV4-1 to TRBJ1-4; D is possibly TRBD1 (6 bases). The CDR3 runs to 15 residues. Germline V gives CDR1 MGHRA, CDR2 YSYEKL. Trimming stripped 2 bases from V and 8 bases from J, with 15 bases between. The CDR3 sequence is CASSQPGQLDEKLFF. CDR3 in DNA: TGCGCCAGCAGCCAACCCGGACAGCTGGACGAAAAACTGTTTTTT.

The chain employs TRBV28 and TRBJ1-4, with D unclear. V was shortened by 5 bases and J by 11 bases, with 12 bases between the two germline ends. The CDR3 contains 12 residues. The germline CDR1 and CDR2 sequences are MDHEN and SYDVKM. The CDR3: CASSPEACKLFF. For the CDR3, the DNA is TGTGCCAGCAGTCCGGAGGCCTGCAAACTGTTTTTT.

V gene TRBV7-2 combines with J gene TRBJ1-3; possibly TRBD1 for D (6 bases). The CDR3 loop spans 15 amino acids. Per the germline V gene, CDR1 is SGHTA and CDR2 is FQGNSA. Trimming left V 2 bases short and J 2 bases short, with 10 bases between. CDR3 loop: CASSLISGAGNTIYF. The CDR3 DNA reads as TGTGCCAGCAGCTTAATTTCAGGGGCTGGAAACACCATATATTTT.

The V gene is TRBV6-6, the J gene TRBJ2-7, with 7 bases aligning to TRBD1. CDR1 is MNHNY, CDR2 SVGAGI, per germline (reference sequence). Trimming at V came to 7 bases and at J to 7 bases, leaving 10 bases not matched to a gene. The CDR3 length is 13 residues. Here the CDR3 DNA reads TGTGCCAGCACCAAGGGACAGTCAGGAGAGCAGTACTTC. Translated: CASTKGQSGEQYF.

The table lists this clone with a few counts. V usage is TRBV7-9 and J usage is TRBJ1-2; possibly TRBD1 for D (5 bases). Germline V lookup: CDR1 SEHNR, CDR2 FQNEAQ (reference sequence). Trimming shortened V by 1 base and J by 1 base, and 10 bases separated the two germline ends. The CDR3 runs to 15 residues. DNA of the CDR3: TGTGCCAGCAGCTTAGAGCCGGGGGGTAACTATGGCTACACCTTC. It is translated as CASSLEPGGNYGYTF.

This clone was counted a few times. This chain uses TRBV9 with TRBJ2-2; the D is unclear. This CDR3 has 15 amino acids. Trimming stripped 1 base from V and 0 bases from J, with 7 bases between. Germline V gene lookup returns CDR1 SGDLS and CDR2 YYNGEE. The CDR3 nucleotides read TGTGCCAGCAGCGTACTAGTCGCGAACACCGGGGAGCTGTTTTTT. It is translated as CASSVLVANTGELFF.

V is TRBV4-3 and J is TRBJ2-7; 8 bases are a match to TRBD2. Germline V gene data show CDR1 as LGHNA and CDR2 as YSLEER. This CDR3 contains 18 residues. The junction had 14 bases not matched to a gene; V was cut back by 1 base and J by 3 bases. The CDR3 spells CASSQVELTATSGYEQYF. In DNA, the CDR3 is TGCGCCAGCAGCCAAGTCGAACTCACGGCCACTAGCGGCTACGAGCAGTACTTC.

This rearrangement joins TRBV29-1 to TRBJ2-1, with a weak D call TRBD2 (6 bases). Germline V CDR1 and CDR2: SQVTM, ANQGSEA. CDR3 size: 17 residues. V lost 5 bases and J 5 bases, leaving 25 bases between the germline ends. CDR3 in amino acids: CSVLLRPPRRTNNEQFF. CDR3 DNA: TGCAGCGTTCTATTACGGCCTCCTAGACGGACTAACAATGAGCAGTTCTTC.

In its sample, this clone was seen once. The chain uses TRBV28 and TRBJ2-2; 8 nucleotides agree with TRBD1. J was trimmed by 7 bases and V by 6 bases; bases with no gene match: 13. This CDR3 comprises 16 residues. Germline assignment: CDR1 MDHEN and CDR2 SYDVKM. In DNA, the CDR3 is TGTGCCAGCAGCCGGGGGACAGGTGGCTGGGACGGGGAGCTGTTTTTT. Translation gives CASSRGTGGWDGELFF.

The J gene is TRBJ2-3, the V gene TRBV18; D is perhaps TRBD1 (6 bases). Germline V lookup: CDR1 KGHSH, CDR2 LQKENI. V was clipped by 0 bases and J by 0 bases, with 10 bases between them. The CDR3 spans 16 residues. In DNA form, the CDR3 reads TGTGCCAGCTCACCACCGTGGCAGGGGAGCACAGATACGCAGTATTTT. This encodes CASSPPWQGSTDTQYF.

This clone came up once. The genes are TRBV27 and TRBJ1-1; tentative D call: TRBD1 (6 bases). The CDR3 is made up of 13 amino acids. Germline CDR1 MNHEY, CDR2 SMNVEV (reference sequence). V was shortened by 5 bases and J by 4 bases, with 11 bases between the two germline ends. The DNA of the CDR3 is TGTGCCAGCAGTCAAACAGGGAGCACTGAAGCTTTCTTT. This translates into CASSQTGSTEAFF.

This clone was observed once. The CDR3 nucleotides read TGCGCCAGCAGTCAACGAGCCAGGAGGGGTCATGAGCAGTTCTTC. Translated: CASSQRARRGHEQFF. This chain connects TRBV23-1 to TRBJ2-1; tentatively, D is TRBD2 (6 bases). TRBV23-1 belongs to the ORF category, with a function that is uncertain. Trimming stripped 2 bases from V and 8 bases from J, with 16 bases between. The CDR3 runs to 15 residues.

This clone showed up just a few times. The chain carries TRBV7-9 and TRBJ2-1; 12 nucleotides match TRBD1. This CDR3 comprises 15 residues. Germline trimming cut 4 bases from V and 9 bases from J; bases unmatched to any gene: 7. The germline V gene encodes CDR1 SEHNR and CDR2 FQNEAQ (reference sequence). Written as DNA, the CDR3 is TGTGCCAGCAGCTCCCCGGGACAGGGGGCTGGTGAGCAGTTCTTC. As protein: CASSSPGQGAGEQFF.

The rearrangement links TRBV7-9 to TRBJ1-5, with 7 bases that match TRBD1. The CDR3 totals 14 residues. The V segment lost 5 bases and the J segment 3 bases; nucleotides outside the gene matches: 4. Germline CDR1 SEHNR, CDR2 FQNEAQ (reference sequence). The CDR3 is CASSDGTANQPQHF. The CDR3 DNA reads TGTGCCAGCAGCGACGGGACAGCCAATCAGCCCCAGCATTTT.

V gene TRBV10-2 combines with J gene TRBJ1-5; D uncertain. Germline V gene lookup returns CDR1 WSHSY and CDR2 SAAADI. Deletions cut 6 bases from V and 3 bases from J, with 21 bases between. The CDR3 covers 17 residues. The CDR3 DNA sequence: TGCGCCAGCAGCCCCGATTATCGAACTGAGATCAATCAGCCCCAGCATTTT. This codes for CASSPDYRTEINQPQHF.

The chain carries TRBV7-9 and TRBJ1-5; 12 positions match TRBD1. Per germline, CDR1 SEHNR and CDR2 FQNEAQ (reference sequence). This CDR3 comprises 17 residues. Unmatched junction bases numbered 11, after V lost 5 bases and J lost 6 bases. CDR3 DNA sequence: TGTGCCAGCAGCCCCGAAGGGGGACAGGGGGCAGGTCAGCCCCAGCATTTT. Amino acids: CASSPEGGQGAGQPQHF. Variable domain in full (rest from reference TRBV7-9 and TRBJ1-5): DTGVSQNPRHKITKRGQNVTFRCDPISEHNRLYWYRQTLGQGPEFLTYFQNEAQLEKSRLLSDRFSAERPKGSFSTLEIQRTEQGDSAMYLCASSPEGGQGAGQPQHFGDGTRLSIL.

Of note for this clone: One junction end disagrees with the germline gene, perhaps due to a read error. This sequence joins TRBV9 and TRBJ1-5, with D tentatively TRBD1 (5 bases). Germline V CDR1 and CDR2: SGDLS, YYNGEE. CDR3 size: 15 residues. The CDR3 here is CSSSGLDSDNQPQHF. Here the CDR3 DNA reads TGTTCCAGCAGCGGACTTGACAGCGACAATCAGCCCCAGCATTTT.